The TCR beta chain under discussion was sequenced for a study of blood T cell repertoires in COVID-19. As for the study in general: Acute and convalescent COVID-19 specimens originated in the United States, Italy and Spain.

Authors' analysis steps: Nucleated cell number was recorded as an estimate derived from reference gene primer amplification. TCRdb's copy holds only in-frame clones and misses some; the assay was immunoSEQ multiplex PCR. The D gene and trimming were derived from the DNA, and the V and J assignments and clone size from that table. The top ten hold under 7% of the sample, which has 150,000 or so clones, approximately 84% seen once. Germline V gene lookup returns CDR1 GTSNPN and CDR2 SVGIG (reference sequence). V was pared by 3 bases and J by 6 bases, with 5 bases of the junction left unmatched. CDR3 length: 14 amino acids.

This chain uses TRBV30 with TRBJ1-1, with TRBD1 matching 12 bases. The sequencing input was peripheral blood. This TCR was sampled from a woman aged 45-65 years with COVID-19, enrolled during active disease. CDR3 nucleotide sequence: TGTGCCTGGAGGGGACAGGGGGCGGTGGCTGAAGCTTTCTTT. Translation: CAWRGQGAVAEAFF.